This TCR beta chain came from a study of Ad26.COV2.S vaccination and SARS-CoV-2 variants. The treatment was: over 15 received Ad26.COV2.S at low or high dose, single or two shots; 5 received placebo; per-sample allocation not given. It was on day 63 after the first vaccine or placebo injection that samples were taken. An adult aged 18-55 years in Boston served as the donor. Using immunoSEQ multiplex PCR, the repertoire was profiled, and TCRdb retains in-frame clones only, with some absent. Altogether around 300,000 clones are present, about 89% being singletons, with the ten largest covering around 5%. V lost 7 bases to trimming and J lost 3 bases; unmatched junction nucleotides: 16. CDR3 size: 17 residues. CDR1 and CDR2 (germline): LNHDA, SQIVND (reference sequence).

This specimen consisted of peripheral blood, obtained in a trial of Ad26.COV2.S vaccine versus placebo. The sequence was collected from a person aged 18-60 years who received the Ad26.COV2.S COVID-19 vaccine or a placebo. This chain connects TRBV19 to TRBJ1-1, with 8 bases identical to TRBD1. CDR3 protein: CASKIRTRGQQDTEAFF. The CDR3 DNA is TGTGCCAGTAAAATAAGGACCAGGGGGCAACAGGACACTGAAGCTTTCTTT.